The sequence of this T cell receptor beta chain was determined in a study of blood T cells in healthy people across ages. Through a sample-barcoded 5' primer and a J-beta primer mix, a second PCR was run for about 7 to 12 cycles. TCRdb re-derived calls from the 5' RACE reads in MiXCR, one entry per CDR3 protein. Found here are about 280,000 distinct CDR3 sequences, roughly a quarter of them singletons; the top ten hold 25% to 30%. Trimming removed 4 bases from V and 3 bases from J, with 8 bases in between. Germline V gives CDR1 LGHDT, CDR2 YNNKEL (reference sequence). This CDR3 comprises 13 residues. As concerns this clonotype: Its antigen is undetermined.

Study findings and constraints: Diversity of TCR beta per million T cells declined in a roughly linear way with age. Underestimates were what the diversity estimates from one million T cells were considered to be.

The sequencing sample was made of blood. The chain uses TRBV3-1 and TRBJ2-3; no firm D call. The receptor was derived from a woman in her sixties or seventies in good health. CDR3 coding DNA: TGTGCCAGCAGCCTCCCAGGAACAGATACGCAGTATTTT. It translates to CASSLPGTDTQYF.